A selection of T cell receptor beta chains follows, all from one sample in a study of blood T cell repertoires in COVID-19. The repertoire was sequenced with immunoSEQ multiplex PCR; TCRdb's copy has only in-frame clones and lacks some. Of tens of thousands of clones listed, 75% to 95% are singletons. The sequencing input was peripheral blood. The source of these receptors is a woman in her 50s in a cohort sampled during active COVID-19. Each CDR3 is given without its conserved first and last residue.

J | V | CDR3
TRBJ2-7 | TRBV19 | ASSIGSAGGPPYEQY
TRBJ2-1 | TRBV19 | ASTPRRGSRHEQF
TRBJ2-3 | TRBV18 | ASSPELNSDTQY
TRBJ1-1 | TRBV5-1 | ASRLATGGNTEAF
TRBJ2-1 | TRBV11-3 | ASSLAGLAGVYEQF
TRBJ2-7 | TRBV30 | AWRDRTLYEQY
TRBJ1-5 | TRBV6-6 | ASTSGAQNQPQH
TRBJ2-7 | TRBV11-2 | ASSLVPGYEQY
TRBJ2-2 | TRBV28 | ASTVGLAGDVTGELF
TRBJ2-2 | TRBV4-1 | ASSQPSGQATGELF
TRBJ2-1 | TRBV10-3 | AIRGLAGGPNEQF
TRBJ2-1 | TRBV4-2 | ASSQVVSGSHLEQF
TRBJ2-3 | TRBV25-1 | ASNRTGHMTDTQY
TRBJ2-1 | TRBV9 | ASSVSGVNEQF
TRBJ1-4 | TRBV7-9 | ASSLARTENEKLF